This T cell receptor beta chain was retrieved from a study of STAT3 mutations in large granular lymphocyte leukemia. Study-wide results and caveats: At least one immunodominant TCR beta clonotype appeared in every T-cell large granular lymphocyte leukemia patient. After therapy, 6 of 18 patients switched clonotypes, all new clones STAT3 wild type. A small but highly pathogenic clone may have been missed.

Deletions cut 4 bases from V and 4 bases from J, with 11 bases between. Germline V lookup: CDR1 SGHDT, CDR2 YYEEEE. This CDR3 has 13 residues. This clone was detected only a few times. Its antigen is unknown. Each sample's TCRbeta library yielded on average around 41,000 productive templates. Profiled with immunoSEQ multiplex PCR; TCRdb holds only in-frame clones, not every one. This sample yields roughly 6,600 clones, of which 45% to 65% are seen a single time; 76% belongs to the top ten. The chain is built from TRBV5-6 and TRBJ1-2, with D maybe TRBD1 (5 bases). The receptor's source is a boy aged 10-17 years with T-cell large granular lymphocyte leukemia. Some clones in this sample may be carry-over from other donors' samples. The sequencing input was peripheral blood mononuclear cells. This CDR3 reads CASSGQGLYGYTF. The CDR3 region has the DNA TGTGCCAGCAGCGGCCAGGGTCTCTATGGCTACACCTTC.